These T cell receptor beta chains were read from a single sample in a study of response to subunit inactivated influenza vaccine. MiXCR was run by TCRdb on the RT-PCR reads, yielding one entry per CDR3 protein. Of fewer than 800,000 distinct CDR3 sequences in the sample, approximately 14% are singletons; the top ten hold approximately 10%. The sequenced sample was PBMCs from blood, obtained roughly 12 days after vaccination. The receptors stem from a man aged 50-60 years who received an inactivated influenza vaccine. Both conserved end residues are part of each CDR3. Each record gives: D gene, V gene, J gene, clone size, CDR3 protein, CDR3 DNA. The D gene is left open where the match is weak. Clone size is stated in some rows and not others, as once, few, many or a class when expanded.

D gene: .; V gene: TRBV9; J gene: TRBJ2-5; clone size: .; CDR3 protein: CASSSDVGLGETQYF; CDR3 DNA: TGTGCCAGCAGCTCGGACGTGGGGTTAGGGGAGACCCAGTACTTC
D gene: TRBD1; V gene: TRBV4-3; J gene: TRBJ2-7; clone size: few; CDR3 protein: CASSQDTGQGRNEQYF; CDR3 DNA: TGCGCCAGCAGCCAAGACACGGGACAGGGTAGGAACGAGCAGTACTTC
D gene: .; V gene: TRBV20-1; J gene: TRBJ2-1; clone size: few; CDR3 protein: CSAASVWRVSHNEQFF; CDR3 DNA: TGCAGTGCCGCTTCGGTCTGGCGGGTGAGCCACAATGAGCAGTTCTTC
D gene: TRBD1; V gene: TRBV20-1; J gene: TRBJ2-7; clone size: few; CDR3 protein: CSANPPGQTYEQYF; CDR3 DNA: TGCAGTGCTAACCCTCCGGGACAGACCTACGAGCAGTACTTC
D gene: .; V gene: TRBV18; J gene: TRBJ2-3; clone size: few; CDR3 protein: CASSPYRQGTDTQYF; CDR3 DNA: TGTGCCAGCTCACCATATCGGCAGGGCACAGATACGCAGTATTTT
D gene: .; V gene: TRBV10-2; J gene: TRBJ2-3; clone size: few; CDR3 protein: CASSDRGRDLHTQYF; CDR3 DNA: TGCGCCAGCAGTGACAGGGGGAGGGACCTGCATACGCAGTATTTT
D gene: .; V gene: TRBV6-4; J gene: TRBJ2-3; clone size: many; CDR3 protein: CASSDWVSDTQYF; CDR3 DNA: TGTGCCAGCAGTGACTGGGTTTCAGATACGCAGTATTTT
D gene: .; V gene: TRBV20-1; J gene: TRBJ2-1; clone size: .; CDR3 protein: CSARMTTYNEQFF; CDR3 DNA: TGCAGTGCTAGAATGACCACATACAATGAGCAGTTCTTC
D gene: .; V gene: TRBV7-2; J gene: TRBJ2-3; clone size: .; CDR3 protein: CASSLMKKRGTDTQYF; CDR3 DNA: TGTGCCAGCAGCTTAATGAAGAAGCGGGGCACAGATACGCAGTATTTT
D gene: TRBD1; V gene: TRBV11-2; J gene: TRBJ2-1; clone size: .; CDR3 protein: CASSSYYRDSRSSYNEQFF; CDR3 DNA: TGTGCCAGCAGCTCCTATTACCGGGACAGCCGAAGCTCCTACAATGAGCAGTTCTTC
D gene: .; V gene: TRBV7-2; J gene: TRBJ2-5; clone size: few; CDR3 protein: CASSPQFGLTETQYF; CDR3 DNA: TGTGCCAGCAGCCCACAATTTGGGCTCACAGAGACCCAGTACTTC
D gene: .; V gene: TRBV28; J gene: TRBJ2-2; clone size: .; CDR3 protein: CATPGANTGELFF; CDR3 DNA: TGTGCCACCCCGGGGGCGAACACCGGGGAGCTGTTTTTT
D gene: .; V gene: TRBV2; J gene: TRBJ2-5; clone size: .; CDR3 protein: CASCGPVQPLRPNQETQYF; CDR3 DNA: TGTGCCAGCTGCGGGCCAGTTCAACCCCTGAGGCCAAACCAAGAGACCCAGTACTTC
D gene: .; V gene: TRBV5-1; J gene: TRBJ1-2; clone size: few; CDR3 protein: CASSLALGASNLTNYGYTF; CDR3 DNA: TGCGCCAGCAGCTTGGCCCTTGGGGCCAGTAACCTTACTAACTATGGCTACACCTTC
D gene: TRBD1; V gene: TRBV20-1; J gene: TRBJ2-7; clone size: few; CDR3 protein: CSARSRDRAYEQYF; CDR3 DNA: TGCAGTGCTAGATCCCGGGACAGGGCCTACGAGCAGTACTTC
D gene: .; V gene: TRBV29-1; J gene: TRBJ2-6; clone size: .; CDR3 protein: CSVDAKGRTGANVLTF; CDR3 DNA: TGCAGCGTTGACGCCAAGGGGAGAACTGGGGCCAACGTCCTGACTTTC
D gene: .; V gene: TRBV29-1; J gene: TRBJ2-5; clone size: few; CDR3 protein: CSVEPGTETQYF; CDR3 DNA: TGCAGCGTTGAGCCGGGAACGGAGACCCAGTACTTC
D gene: TRBD1; V gene: TRBV5-1; J gene: TRBJ2-5; clone size: .; CDR3 protein: CASSLEGARETQYF; CDR3 DNA: TGCGCCAGCAGCTTGGAGGGGGCACGGGAGACCCAGTACTTC
D gene: .; V gene: TRBV7-2; J gene: TRBJ2-1; clone size: many; CDR3 protein: CASSLSQGAYNEQFF; CDR3 DNA: TGTGCCAGCAGCTTATCCCAGGGTGCCTACAATGAGCAGTTCTTC
D gene: .; V gene: TRBV10-3; J gene: TRBJ1-2; clone size: .; CDR3 protein: CAISEWGGYGYTF; CDR3 DNA: TGTGCCATCAGTGAGTGGGGCGGCTATGGCTACACCTTC